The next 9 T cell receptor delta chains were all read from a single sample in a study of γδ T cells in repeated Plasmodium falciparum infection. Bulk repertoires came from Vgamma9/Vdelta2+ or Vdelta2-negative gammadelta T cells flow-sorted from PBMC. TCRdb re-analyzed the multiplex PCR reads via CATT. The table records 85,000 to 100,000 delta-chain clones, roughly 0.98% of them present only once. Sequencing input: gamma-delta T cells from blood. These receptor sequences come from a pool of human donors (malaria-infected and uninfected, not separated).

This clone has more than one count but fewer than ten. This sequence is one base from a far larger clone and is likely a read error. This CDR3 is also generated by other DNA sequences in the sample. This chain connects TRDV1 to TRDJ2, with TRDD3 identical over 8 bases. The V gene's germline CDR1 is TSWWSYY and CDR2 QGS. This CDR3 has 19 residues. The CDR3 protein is CALGPPVLGGPALTAQLFF. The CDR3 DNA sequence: TGTGCTCTTGGGCCTCCGGTACTGGGGGGCCCCGCTTTGACAGCACAACTCTTCTTC.

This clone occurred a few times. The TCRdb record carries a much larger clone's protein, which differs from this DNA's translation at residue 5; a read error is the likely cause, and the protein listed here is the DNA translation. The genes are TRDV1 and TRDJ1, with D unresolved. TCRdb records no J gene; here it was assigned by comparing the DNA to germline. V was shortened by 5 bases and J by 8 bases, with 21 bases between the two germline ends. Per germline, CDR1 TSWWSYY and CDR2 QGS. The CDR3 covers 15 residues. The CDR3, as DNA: TGTGCTCTTGGGCCTAGCCCCACCGCCACCGTCAAACTCATCTTT. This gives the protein CALGPSPTATVKLIF.

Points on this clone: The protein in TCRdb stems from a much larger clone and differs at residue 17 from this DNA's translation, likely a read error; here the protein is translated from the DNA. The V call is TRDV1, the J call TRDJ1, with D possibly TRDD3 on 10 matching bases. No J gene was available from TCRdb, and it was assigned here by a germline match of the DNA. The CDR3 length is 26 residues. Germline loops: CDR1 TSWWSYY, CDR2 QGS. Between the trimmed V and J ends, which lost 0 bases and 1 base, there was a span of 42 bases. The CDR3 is CALGELHTFLQTPYWGMQSCTDKLIF. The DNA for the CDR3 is TGTGCTCTTGGGGAACTCCATACCTTCCTACAGACCCCGTACTGGGGGATGCAGTCTTGCACCGATAAACTCATCTTT.

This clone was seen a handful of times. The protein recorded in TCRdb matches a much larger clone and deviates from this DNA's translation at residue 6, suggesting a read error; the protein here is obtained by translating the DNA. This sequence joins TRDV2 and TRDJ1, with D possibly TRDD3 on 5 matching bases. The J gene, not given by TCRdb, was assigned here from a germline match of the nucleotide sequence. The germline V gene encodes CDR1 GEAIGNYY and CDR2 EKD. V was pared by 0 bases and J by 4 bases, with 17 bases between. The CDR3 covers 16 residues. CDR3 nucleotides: TGTGCCTGTGACACCATATCCCGTACTGGAGACGATAAACTCATCTTT. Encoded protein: CACDTISRTGDDKLIF.

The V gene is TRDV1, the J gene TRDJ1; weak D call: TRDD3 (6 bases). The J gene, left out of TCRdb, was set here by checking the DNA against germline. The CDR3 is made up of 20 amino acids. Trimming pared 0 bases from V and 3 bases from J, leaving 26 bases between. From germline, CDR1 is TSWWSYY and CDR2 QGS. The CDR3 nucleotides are TGTGCTCTTGGGGAACTCCACAGGGCTGGGGCCCCAGCACCGCCCGATAAACTCATCTTT. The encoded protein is CALGELHRAGAPAPPDKLIF.

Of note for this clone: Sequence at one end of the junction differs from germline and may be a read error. The CDR3 coding sequence is TGCTCTGGGGAACTCTTTCCGTACACCGATAAACTCATCTTT. The encoded protein is CSGELFPYTDKLIF. The rearrangement links TRDV1 to TRDJ1, with a possible D match to TRDD3 (6 bases). The J gene is absent in TCRdb and was assigned here via DNA matching to germline. This CDR3 has 14 amino acids. CDR1 TSWWSYY and CDR2 QGS come from the germline V gene.

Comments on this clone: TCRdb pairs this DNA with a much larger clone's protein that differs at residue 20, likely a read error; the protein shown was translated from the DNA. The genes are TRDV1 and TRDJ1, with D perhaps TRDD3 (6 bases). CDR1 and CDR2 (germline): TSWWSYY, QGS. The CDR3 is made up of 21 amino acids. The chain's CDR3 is CALGELGLRTVGISFSDKLTF. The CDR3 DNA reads TGTGCTCTTGGGGAACTCGGTCTTAGGACCGTGGGGATTAGTTTTAGCGATAAACTCACCTTT.

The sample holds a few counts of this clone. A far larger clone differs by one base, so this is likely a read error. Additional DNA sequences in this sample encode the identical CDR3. The CDR3 sequence: CACDPVLGDTPLYTDKLIF. CDR3 in DNA: TGTGCCTGTGACCCTGTACTGGGGGATACGCCTTTGTACACCGATAAACTCATTTTT. The J gene is uncalled and the V gene is TRDV2; the listed D gene, TRDD3, was not tested against the DNA. The CDR3 consists of 19 residues. In germline, CDR1 is GEAIGNYY, CDR2 EKD.

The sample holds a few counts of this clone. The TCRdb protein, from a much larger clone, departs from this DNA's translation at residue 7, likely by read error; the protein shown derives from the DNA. CDR3 protein: CALGEPCAPPHTDKLIF. The CDR3 nucleotides are TGTGCTCTTGGGGAACCATGCGCACCCCCCCACACCGATAAACTCATCTTT. The V gene is TRDV1, the J gene TRDJ1; unclear D gene. The CDR3 is made up of 17 amino acids. Germline CDR1 TSWWSYY, CDR2 QGS. Trimming cost V 1 base and J 0 bases, with 15 bases left between them.